This T cell receptor (beta chain) appears in the sequencing data of a study of blood T cells in healthy people across ages. On this clonotype itself: Its antigen is unknown.

Trimming removed 7 bases from V and 0 bases from J, with 13 bases in between. The CDR3 is 15 residues long. Germline CDR1 and CDR2: MDHEN and SYDVKM. A second PCR of 7 to 11 cycles used a sample-barcoded 5' primer and a J-beta primer mix. TCRdb used MiXCR to reprocess the 5' RACE reads, holding one entry per CDR3 protein. The table lists some 670,000 distinct CDR3 sequences, 40% to 65% of them singletons. Study-wide points: Whereas aged donors had fewer naive CD4+ cells, long-lived donors had more of them and higher diversity.

Sequenced: blood. The chain is built from TRBV28 and TRBJ2-1, with a possible D match to TRBD1 (6 bases). The receptor was derived from a woman aged 80 or over in good health. The CDR3 is CASNPGVDSYNEQFF. CDR3 nucleotides: TGTGCCAGCAACCCAGGGGTCGACTCCTACAATGAGCAGTTCTTC.